The next 9 T cell receptor beta chains were all read from a single sample in a study of a mutant IDH1 vaccine in newly diagnosed glioma. The time point denotes: week 35, safety follow-up. With topical imiquimod, each dose of the vaccine consisted of 300 ug of mutant IDH1 20-mer peptide. These receptors have no identified antigens. Profiled with immunoSEQ multiplex PCR; TCRdb holds only in-frame clones, not every one. The sample yields tens of thousands of clones, about four fifths seen once. This sample comprised PBMCs, obtained from a glioma patient whose treatment included an IDH1 peptide vaccine. These receptors originate from a woman aged 40 to 49 with glioma. Some clones in this sample may be carry-over from other donors' samples.

The chain combines TRBV6-5 with TRBJ2-2; D gene unclear. The V gene lost 7 bases and the J gene lost 2 bases, with 14 bases spanning the gap. The CDR3 loop spans 15 amino acids. CDR1 is MNHEY and CDR2 is SVGAGI in the germline V gene. The CDR3 protein is CASTWASENTGELFF. The CDR3 DNA sequence: TGTGCCAGCACTTGGGCTTCCGAAAACACCGGGGAGCTGTTTTTT.

The chain uses TRBV27 and TRBJ2-7; D is unclear. The CDR3 sequence is 14 residues long. Germline CDR1 is MNHEY and CDR2 is SMNVEV (reference sequence). V was cut by 1 base and J by 0 bases, with 7 bases left in between. DNA for the CDR3: TGTGCCAGCAGTTTATACCCGGACTCCTACGAGCAGTACTTC. This translates into CASSLYPDSYEQYF.

The chain joins TRBV20-1 to TRBJ2-3; D is unresolved. In germline, CDR1 is DFQATT, CDR2 SNEGSKA (reference sequence). Trimming removed 7 bases from V and 2 bases from J, with 7 bases in between. The length of the CDR3 is 11 residues. Here the CDR3 reads CSGPPTDTQYF. Here the CDR3 DNA reads TGCAGTGGCCCCCCCACAGATACGCAGTATTTT.

This sequence joins TRBV29-1 and TRBJ1-2; 9 bases match TRBD1. This CDR3 is 15 amino acids long. In germline, CDR1 is SQVTM, CDR2 ANQGSEA. J gave up 3 bases and V 4 bases, and 9 bases lay outside the gene matches. This CDR3 is CSVVGTGMVYYGYTF. CDR3 coding DNA: TGCAGCGTTGTCGGGACAGGGATGGTTTACTATGGCTACACCTTC.

The J gene is TRBJ2-3, the V gene TRBV2, with D uncertain. Germline V gene sequence: CDR1 SNHLY, CDR2 FYNNEI. CDR3 length: 16 residues. V lost 3 bases and J lost 2, with 15 bases in between. The CDR3 sequence is CASSDRAYPSTDTQYF. The CDR3 region has the DNA TGTGCCAGCAGTGATAGGGCCTACCCGTCCACAGATACGCAGTATTTT.

The V gene is TRBV19, the J gene TRBJ1-5; TRBD1 aligns across 10 bases. V lost 8 bases and J lost 8; bases outside the gene matches: 9. Germline CDR1 reads LNHDA; CDR2 reads SQIVND (reference sequence). The CDR3 extends over 14 amino acids. The CDR3: CASQDRGMVEPQHF. The CDR3 DNA reads as TGTGCCAGTCAGGACAGGGGGATGGTGGAGCCCCAGCATTTT.

This clone was detected a few times. The gene calls are TRBV28 and TRBJ1-1, with 9 positions matching TRBD1. There are 15 residues in the CDR3. CDR1 MDHEN and CDR2 SYDVKM come from the germline V gene. Trimming took 8 bases from V and 0 from J; bases not matched to a gene: 7. The CDR3 loop reads CASGGTGTVNTEAFF. The CDR3 bases are TGTGCCAGCGGGGGGACAGGGACGGTGAACACTGAAGCTTTCTTT.

The rearrangement uses TRBV10-3 and TRBJ2-7, with 10 bases that match TRBD1. The V and J ends lost 2 bases and 2 bases, in that order; junction bases with no gene match: 6. The CDR3 loop spans 16 amino acids. From germline, CDR1 is ENHRY and CDR2 SYGVKD. CDR3 in amino acids: CAISEGVGQGTYEQYF. DNA of the CDR3: TGTGCCATCAGTGAGGGGGTGGGACAGGGGACCTACGAGCAGTACTTC.

The V gene is TRBV7-9, the J gene TRBJ2-3, with D perhaps assigned TRBD1 or TRBD2 (5 bases each). V dropped 6 bases and J dropped 0 bases, with 16 bases sitting between them. CDR3 length: 16 residues. CDR1 is SEHNR, CDR2 FQNEAQ, per germline (reference sequence). The CDR3 loop is CASSRGRALSTDTQYF. DNA of the CDR3: TGTGCCAGCAGTCGGGGCAGGGCCCTTAGCACAGATACGCAGTATTTT.